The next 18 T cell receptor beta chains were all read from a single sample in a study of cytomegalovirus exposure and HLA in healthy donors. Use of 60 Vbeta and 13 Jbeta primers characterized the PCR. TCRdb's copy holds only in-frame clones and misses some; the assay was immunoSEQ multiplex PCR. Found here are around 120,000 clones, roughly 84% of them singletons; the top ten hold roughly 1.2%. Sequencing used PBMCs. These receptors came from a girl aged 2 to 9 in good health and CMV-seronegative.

CDR3 sequence: CASSWDRGANSPLHF. Here the CDR3 DNA reads TGTGCCAGCAGCTGGGACAGGGGAGCTAATTCACCCCTCCACTTT. This rearrangement joins TRBV11-2 to TRBJ1-6; 10 bases agree with TRBD1. Germline CDR1 SGHAT, CDR2 FQNNGV. This CDR3 has 15 amino acids. V shed 4 bases and J 6 bases; nucleotides not matched to a gene: 3.

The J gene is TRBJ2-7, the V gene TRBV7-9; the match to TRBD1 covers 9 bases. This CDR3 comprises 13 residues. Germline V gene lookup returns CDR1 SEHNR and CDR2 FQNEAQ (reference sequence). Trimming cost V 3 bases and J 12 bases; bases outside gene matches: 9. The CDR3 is CASSLGDRDSRYF. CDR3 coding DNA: TGTGCCAGCAGCTTGGGGGACAGGGATTCGCGGTACTTC.

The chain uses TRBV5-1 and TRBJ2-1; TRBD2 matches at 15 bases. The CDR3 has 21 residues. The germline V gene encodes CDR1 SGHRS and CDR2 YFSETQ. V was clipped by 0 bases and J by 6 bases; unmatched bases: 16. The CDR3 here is CASSLALGLAGGQVFGNEQFF. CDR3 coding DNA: TGCGCCAGCAGCTTGGCCTTGGGACTAGCGGGAGGTCAAGTTTTCGGCAATGAGCAGTTCTTC.

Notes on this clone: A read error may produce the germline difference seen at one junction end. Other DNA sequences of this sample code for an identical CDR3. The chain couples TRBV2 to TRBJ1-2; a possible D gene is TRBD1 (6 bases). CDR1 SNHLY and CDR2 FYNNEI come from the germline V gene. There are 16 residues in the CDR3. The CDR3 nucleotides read TGCGCCAGCAGTTCAGACCCCAACAGGGCGAAGAGTGGCTACACCTTC. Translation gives CASSSDPNRAKSGYTF.

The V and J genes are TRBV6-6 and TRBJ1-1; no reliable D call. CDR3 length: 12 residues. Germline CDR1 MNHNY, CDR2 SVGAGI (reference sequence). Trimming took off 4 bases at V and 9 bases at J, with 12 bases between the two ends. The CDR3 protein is CASSFWELKAFF. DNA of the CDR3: TGTGCCAGCAGTTTCTGGGAGCTCAAAGCTTTCTTT.

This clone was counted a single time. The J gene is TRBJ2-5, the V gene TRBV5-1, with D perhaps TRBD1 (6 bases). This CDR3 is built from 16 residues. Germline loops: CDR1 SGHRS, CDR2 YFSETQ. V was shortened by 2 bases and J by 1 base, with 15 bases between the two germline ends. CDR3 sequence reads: CASSFRGGVGQETQYF. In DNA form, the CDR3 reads TGCGCCAGCAGCTTTCGAGGGGGAGTCGGCCAAGAGACCCAGTACTTC.

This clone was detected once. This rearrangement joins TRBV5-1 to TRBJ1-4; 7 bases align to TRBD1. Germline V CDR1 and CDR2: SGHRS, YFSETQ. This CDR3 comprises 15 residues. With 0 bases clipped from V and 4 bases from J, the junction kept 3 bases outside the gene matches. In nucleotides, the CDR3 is TGCGCCAGCAGCTTGGAGAGGGACAGTAATGAAAAACTGTTTTTT. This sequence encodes CASSLERDSNEKLFF.

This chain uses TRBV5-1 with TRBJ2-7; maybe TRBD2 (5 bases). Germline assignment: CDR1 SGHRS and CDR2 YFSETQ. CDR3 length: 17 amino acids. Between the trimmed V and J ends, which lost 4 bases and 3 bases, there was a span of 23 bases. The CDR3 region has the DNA TGCGCCAGCAGCGGGTACACCGACGGGGTCAGTTACTACGAGCAGTACTTC. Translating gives CASSGYTDGVSYYEQYF. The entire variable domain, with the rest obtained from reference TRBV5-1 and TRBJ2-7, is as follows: KAGVTQTPRYLIKTRGQQVTLSCSPISGHRSVSWYQQTPGQGLQFLFEYFSETQRNKGNFPGRFSGRQFSNSRSEMNVSTLELGDSALYLCASSGYTDGVSYYEQYFGPGTRLTVT.

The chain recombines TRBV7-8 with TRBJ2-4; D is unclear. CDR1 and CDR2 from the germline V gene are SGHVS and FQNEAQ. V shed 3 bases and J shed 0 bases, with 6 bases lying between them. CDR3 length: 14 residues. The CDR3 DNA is TGTGCCAGCAGCTTTAATATAGCCAAAAACATTCAGTACTTC. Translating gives CASSFNIAKNIQYF.

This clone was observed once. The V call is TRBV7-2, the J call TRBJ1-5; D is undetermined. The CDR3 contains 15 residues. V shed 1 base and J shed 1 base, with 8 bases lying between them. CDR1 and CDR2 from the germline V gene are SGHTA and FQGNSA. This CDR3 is CASSLVSGSNQPQHF. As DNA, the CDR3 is TGTGCCAGCAGCTTAGTTTCGGGAAGCAATCAGCCCCAGCATTTT.

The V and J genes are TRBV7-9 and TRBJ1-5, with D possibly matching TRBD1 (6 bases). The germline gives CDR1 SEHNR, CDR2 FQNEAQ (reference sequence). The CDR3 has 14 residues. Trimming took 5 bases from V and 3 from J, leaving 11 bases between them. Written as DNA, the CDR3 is TGTGCCAGCAGCCTCCAGGGGAACAATCAGCCCCAGCATTTT. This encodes CASSLQGNNQPQHF.

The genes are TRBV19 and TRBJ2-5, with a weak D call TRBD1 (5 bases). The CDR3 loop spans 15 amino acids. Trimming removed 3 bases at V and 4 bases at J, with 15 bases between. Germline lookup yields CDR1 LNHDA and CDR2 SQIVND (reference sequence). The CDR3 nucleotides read TGTGCCAGTAGTATTATGGGGCAGGGAAGAGAGACCCAGTACTTC. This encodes CASSIMGQGRETQYF. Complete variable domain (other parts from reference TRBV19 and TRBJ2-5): DGGITQSPKYLFRKEGQNVTLSCEQNLNHDAMYWYRQDPGQGLRLIYYSQIVNDFQKGDIAEGYSVSREKKESFPLTVTSAQKNPTAFYLCASSIMGQGRETQYFGPGTRLLVL.

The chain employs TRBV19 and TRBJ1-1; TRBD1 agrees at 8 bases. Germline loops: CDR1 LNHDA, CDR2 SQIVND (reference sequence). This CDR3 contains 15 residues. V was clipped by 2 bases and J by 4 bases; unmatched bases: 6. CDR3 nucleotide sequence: TGTGCCAGTAGTATAAACAGGGGGGAAGTCACTGAAGCTTTCTTT. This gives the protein CASSINRGEVTEAFF.

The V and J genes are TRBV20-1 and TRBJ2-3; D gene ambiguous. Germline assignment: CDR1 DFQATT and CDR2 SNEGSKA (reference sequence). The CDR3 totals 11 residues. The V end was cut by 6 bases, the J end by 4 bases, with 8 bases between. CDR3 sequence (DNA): TGCAGTGCCGGAGTGGCAGATACGCAGTATTTT. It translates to CSAGVADTQYF.

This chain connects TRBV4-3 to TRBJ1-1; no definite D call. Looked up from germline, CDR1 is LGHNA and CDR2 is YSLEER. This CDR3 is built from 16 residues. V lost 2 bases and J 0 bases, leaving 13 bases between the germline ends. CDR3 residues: CASSQRGSRMNTEAFF. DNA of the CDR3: TGCGCCAGCAGCCAAAGAGGGTCGCGTATGAACACTGAAGCTTTCTTT.

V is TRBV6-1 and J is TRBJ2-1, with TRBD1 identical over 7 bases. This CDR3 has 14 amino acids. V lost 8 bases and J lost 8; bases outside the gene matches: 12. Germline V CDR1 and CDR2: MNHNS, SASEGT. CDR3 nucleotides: TGTGCCAGCGACCGGGACAGTACCACCGATGAGCAGTTCTTC. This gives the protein CASDRDSTTDEQFF.

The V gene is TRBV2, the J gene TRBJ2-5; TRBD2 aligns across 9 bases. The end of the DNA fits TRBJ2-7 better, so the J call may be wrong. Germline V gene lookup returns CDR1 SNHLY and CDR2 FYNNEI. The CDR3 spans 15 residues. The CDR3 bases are TGTGCCAGCAGTCCTAGCGGGACCGCGTCCTACGAGCAGTACTTC. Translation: CASSPSGTASYEQYF.

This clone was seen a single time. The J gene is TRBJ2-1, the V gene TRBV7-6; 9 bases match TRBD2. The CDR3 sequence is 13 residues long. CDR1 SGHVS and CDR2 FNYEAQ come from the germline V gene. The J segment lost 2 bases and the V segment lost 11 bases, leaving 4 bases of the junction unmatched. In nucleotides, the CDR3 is TGTGCCCTGACTAGCGGCCCCTACAATGAGCAGTTCTTC. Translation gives CALTSGPYNEQFF.